These 16 T cell receptor beta chains were all obtained from the same sample, sequenced in a study of regulatory T cells in long-lasting Graves disease. Specified time point: persistent/refractory GD, antithyroid drugs over 5 years with positive TRAb. PBMC RNA was the source of the TCR library. Building the TCR beta libraries relied on iRepertoire HTBI primers, and CDR3 regions underwent Arm-PCR. Via MiXCR, TCRdb re-called the multiplex PCR reads, giving one row per CDR3 protein. There are 390,000 or so distinct CDR3 sequences in the sample; approximately 25% occur only once, and around 30% lies in the top ten. Sequences were derived from peripheral blood mononuclear cells (PBMCs), sampled when the disease was refractory, from a patient treated with antithyroid drugs. These TCRs come from a woman aged 35 to 49 with Graves disease.

The rearrangement uses TRBV28 and TRBJ2-7, with D perhaps matching TRBD2 (6 bases). V was shortened by 6 bases and J by 0 bases, with 24 bases between the two germline ends. Germline values: CDR1 MDHEN, CDR2 SYDVKM. The CDR3 is 18 residues long. This CDR3 reads CASSPGSSESPISYEQYF. DNA for the CDR3: TGTGCCAGCAGCCCAGGGTCTAGCGAATCCCCGATCTCCTACGAGCAGTACTTC. Drawing the rest from reference TRBV28 and TRBJ2-7, the complete variable domain is DVKVTQSSRYLVKRTGEKVFLECVQDMDHENMFWYRQDPGLGLRLIYFSYDVKMKEKGDIPEGYSVSREKKERFSLILESASTNQTSMYLCASSPGSSESPISYEQYFGPGTRLTVT.

This clonotype was seen repeatedly, ten times or more. This chain uses TRBV15 with TRBJ2-7; 11 bases match TRBD1. CDR3 size: 16 residues. Germline-derived CDR1 and CDR2 are LNHNV and YYDKDF (reference sequence). The trim removed 1 base at V and 5 bases at J, leaving 7 bases unmatched. CDR3 region: CATSRAWTGGIDEQYF. In DNA form, the CDR3 reads TGTGCCACCAGCAGAGCTTGGACAGGGGGCATCGACGAGCAGTACTTC.

In this sample, this clonotype turned up many times. This rearrangement joins TRBV28 to TRBJ1-1, with unresolved D. V was clipped by 4 bases and J by 5 bases, with 8 bases between them. The CDR3 is made up of 12 amino acids. Germline V gene sequence: CDR1 MDHEN, CDR2 SYDVKM. CDR3 sequence: CASSSFGTEAFF. DNA for the CDR3: TGTGCCAGCAGTTCATTTGGAACTGAAGCTTTCTTT.

This sequence joins TRBV5-1 and TRBJ1-2; 7 nucleotides agree with TRBD1. Trimming removed 2 bases from V and 6 bases from J; junction bases left unmatched: 4. The CDR3 is 13 residues long. Germline loops: CDR1 SGHRS, CDR2 YFSETQ. The CDR3 DNA sequence: TGCGCCAGCAGCTTCGGCAGGGGGGATGGCTACACCTTC. Translating gives CASSFGRGDGYTF.

This clonotype showed up many times. The genes are TRBV7-3 and TRBJ2-3, with D hard to call. V lost 0 bases and J 1 base, leaving 11 bases between the germline ends. This CDR3 contains 16 residues. The germline V gene has CDR1 SGHTA and CDR2 FQGTGA. CDR3 sequence: CASSLTVGYGTDTQYF. DNA for the CDR3: TGTGCCAGCAGCTTAACTGTAGGTTACGGCACAGATACGCAGTATTTT.

The V gene is TRBV2, the J gene TRBJ2-1; D not resolved. Per the germline V gene, CDR1 is SNHLY and CDR2 is FYNNEI. The CDR3 has 12 residues. The V end lost 6 bases, the J end lost 10 bases, and 13 bases lay between the germline ends. The CDR3 sequence is CASSSYSREQFF. The CDR3 DNA reads as TGTGCCAGCAGCTCCTATTCACGGGAGCAGTTCTTC.

The rearrangement links TRBV5-1 to TRBJ1-5; a possible D gene is TRBD1 (6 bases). The germline CDR1 and CDR2 sequences are SGHRS and YFSETQ. V was cut by 5 bases and J by 0 bases, with 18 bases left in between. This CDR3 is built from 17 residues. CDR3 sequence: CASRATTGDYSNQPQHF. The CDR3 coding sequence is TGCGCCAGCAGAGCTACGACAGGCGACTATAGCAATCAGCCCCAGCATTTT.

This clonotype has ten or more counts. This chain connects TRBV24-1 to TRBJ1-2, with D maybe TRBD1 (6 bases). The CDR3 sequence is 15 residues long. The V and J ends lost 1 base and 5 bases respectively, with 13 bases between them. Looked up from germline, CDR1 is KGHDR and CDR2 is SFDVKD. This chain's CDR3 is CATSDFPTGTYGYTF. The CDR3 nucleotides are TGTGCCACCAGTGATTTTCCAACAGGGACTTATGGCTACACCTTC.

The rearrangement uses TRBV20-1 and TRBJ1-5; D is possibly TRBD1 (6 bases). Germline V gene data show CDR1 as DFQATT and CDR2 as SNEGSKA (reference sequence). The CDR3 consists of 13 residues. The V end was cut by 5 bases, the J end by 4 bases, with 12 bases between. The CDR3 DNA reads TGCAGTGCTGCCCCAGACAGGAATCAGCCCCAGCATTTT. It codes for CSAAPDRNQPQHF.

The genes are TRBV29-1 and TRBJ2-1, with D perhaps matching TRBD1 (7 bases). There are 11 residues in the CDR3. The germline CDR1 and CDR2 sequences are SQVTM and ANQGSEA. Trimming took 6 bases from V and 9 from J, leaving 12 bases between them. The CDR3 DNA reads TGCAGCGTGCGACAGGGAGGTGAGCAGTTCTTC. Amino acids: CSVRQGGEQFF.

This clonotype has ten or more counts. The V call is TRBV12-3 or TRBV12-4, the J call TRBJ2-7; no clear D. The CDR3 has 12 amino acids. With 3 bases removed from V and 5 bases from J, the gap between germline ends came to 8 bases. DNA for the CDR3: TGTGCCAGCAGTTTTGGGGTCCACGAGCAGTACTTC. Its translation: CASSFGVHEQYF.

A remark on this clonotype: Sequence at one end of the junction differs from germline and may be a read error. CDR3 residues: CAGSGRTSSDLWVNEQFF. CDR3 sequence (DNA): TGTGCCGGCAGCGGCAGGACTAGCTCCGACCTATGGGTCAATGAGCAGTTCTTC. The chain uses TRBV7-8 and TRBJ2-1, with TRBD2 matching 8 bases. From germline, CDR1 is SGHVS and CDR2 FQNEAQ. The CDR3 extends over 18 amino acids.

There are many counts of this clonotype. V and J are TRBV28 and TRBJ1-3; 10 nucleotides line up with TRBD1. The CDR3 spans 15 residues. Germline V gene sequence: CDR1 MDHEN, CDR2 SYDVKM. V dropped 6 bases and J dropped 2; count of bases not matched to a gene: 4. Here the CDR3 DNA reads TGTGCCAGCAGGACCGGGACAGGGGCTGGAAACACCATATATTTT. Translated, it gives CASRTGTGAGNTIYF.

This clonotype was observed a handful of times. CDR3 amino acids: CSGEGATNEKLFF. The CDR3 DNA sequence: TGCAGTGGCGAGGGGGCAACTAATGAAAAACTGTTTTTT. V is TRBV20-1 and J is TRBJ1-4, with D tentatively TRBD1 (6 bases). Germline-derived CDR1 and CDR2 are DFQATT and SNEGSKA (reference sequence). Trimming left V 7 bases short and J 0 bases short, with 9 bases between. This CDR3 has 13 residues.

This chain uses TRBV29-1 with TRBJ2-2; 9 bases agree with TRBD1. Germline V gene data show CDR1 as SQVTM and CDR2 as ANQGSEA. Trimming took 8 bases from V and 2 from J; bases not matched to a gene: 6. The CDR3 is 14 amino acids. The CDR3 DNA follows: TGCAGCATCCCGGGACAGGGCAACACCGGGGAGCTGTTTTTT. This translates into CSIPGQGNTGELFF.

In this sample, this clonotype turned up many times. The V gene is TRBV5-1, the J gene TRBJ1-1, with D tentatively TRBD1 (5 bases). This CDR3 is built from 16 residues. From germline, CDR1 is SGHRS and CDR2 YFSETQ. Trimming stripped 7 bases from V and 4 bases from J, with 23 bases between. Written as DNA, the CDR3 is TGCGCCAGCTCCCTTGGGACTGAACGTCGGGGCACTGAAGCTTTCTTT. Protein sequence: CASSLGTERRGTEAFF. Supplemented by reference TRBV5-1 and TRBJ1-1, the full variable domain reads KAGVTQTPRYLIKTRGQQVTLSCSPISGHRSVSWYQQTPGQGLQFLFEYFSETQRNKGNFPGRFSGRQFSNSRSEMNVSTLELGDSALYLCASSLGTERRGTEAFFGQGTRLTVV.